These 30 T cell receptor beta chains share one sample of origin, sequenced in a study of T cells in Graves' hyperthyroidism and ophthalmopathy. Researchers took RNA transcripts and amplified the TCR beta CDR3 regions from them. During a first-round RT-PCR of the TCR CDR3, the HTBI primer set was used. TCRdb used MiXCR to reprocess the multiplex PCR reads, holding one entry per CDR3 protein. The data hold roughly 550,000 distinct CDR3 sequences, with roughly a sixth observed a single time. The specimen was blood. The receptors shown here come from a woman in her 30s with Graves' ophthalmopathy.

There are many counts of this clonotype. The CDR3 DNA reads TGTGCCAGCAGCCCCTCCGGGACCGCGGGATTGTCGGAAGCTTTCTTT. This codes for CASSPSGTAGLSEAFF. This chain joins TRBV11-2 and TRBJ1-1, with a tentative D call TRBD1 (5 bases). Germline CDR1 and CDR2: SGHAT and FQNNGV. This CDR3 has 16 residues. Trimming cost V 5 bases and J 8 bases, with 24 bases left between them.

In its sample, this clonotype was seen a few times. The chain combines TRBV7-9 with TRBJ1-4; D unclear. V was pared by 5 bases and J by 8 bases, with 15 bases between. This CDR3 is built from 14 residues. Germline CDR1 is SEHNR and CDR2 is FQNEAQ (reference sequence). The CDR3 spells CASSKDSPGEKLFF. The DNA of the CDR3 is TGTGCCAGCAGCAAGGACTCGCCGGGCGAAAAACTGTTTTTT.

The chain's CDR3 is CASSLGPGRTGELFF. The CDR3 DNA is TGTGCCAGCAGCTTAGGCCCAGGGCGGACCGGGGAGCTGTTTTTT. V usage is TRBV7-2 and J usage is TRBJ2-2; D possibly corresponds to TRBD1 (5 bases). Between the trimmed V and J ends, which lost 1 base and 5 bases, there was a span of 11 bases. This CDR3 region has 15 residues. Germline V lookup: CDR1 SGHTA, CDR2 FQGNSA.

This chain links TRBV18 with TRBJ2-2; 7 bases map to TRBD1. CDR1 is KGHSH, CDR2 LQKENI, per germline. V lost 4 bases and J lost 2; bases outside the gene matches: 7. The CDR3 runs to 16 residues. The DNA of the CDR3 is TGTGCCAGCTCACTACCGGGACAGAGAAACACCGGGGAGCTGTTTTTT. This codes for CASSLPGQRNTGELFF.

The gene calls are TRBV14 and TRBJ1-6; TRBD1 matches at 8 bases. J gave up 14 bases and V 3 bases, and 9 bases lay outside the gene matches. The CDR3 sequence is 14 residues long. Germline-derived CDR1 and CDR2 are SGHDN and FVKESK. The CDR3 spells CASSQRTGTSSLHF. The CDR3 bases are TGTGCCAGCAGCCAGAGGACAGGGACATCGTCCCTCCACTTT.

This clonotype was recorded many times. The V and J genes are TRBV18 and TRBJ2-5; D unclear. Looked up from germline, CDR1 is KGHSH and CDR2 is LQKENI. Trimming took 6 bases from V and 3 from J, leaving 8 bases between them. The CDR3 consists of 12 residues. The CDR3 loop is CASSADEETQYF. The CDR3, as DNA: TGTGCCAGCTCGGCGGACGAAGAGACCCAGTACTTC.

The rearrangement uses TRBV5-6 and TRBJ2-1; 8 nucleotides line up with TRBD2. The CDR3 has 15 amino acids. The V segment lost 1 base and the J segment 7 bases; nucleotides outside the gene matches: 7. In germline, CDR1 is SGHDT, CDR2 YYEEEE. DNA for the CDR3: TGTGCCAGCAGCTTGTACGGGACTAGGGGGAATGAGCAGTTCTTC. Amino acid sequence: CASSLYGTRGNEQFF.

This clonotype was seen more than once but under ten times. CDR3 sequence reads: CAISDFQGLGQPQHF. The CDR3 DNA sequence: TGTGCCATCAGTGATTTTCAGGGATTGGGTCAGCCCCAGCATTTT. The rearrangement joins TRBV10-3 to TRBJ1-5, with D perhaps matching TRBD1 (5 bases). This CDR3 has 15 amino acids. The germline gives CDR1 ENHRY, CDR2 SYGVKD. Trimming took off 3 bases at V and 6 bases at J, with 15 bases between the two ends.

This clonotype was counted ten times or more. CDR3 protein: CASRREKLFF. CDR3 coding DNA: TGTGCCAGCAGGAGAGAAAAACTGTTTTTT. The genes are TRBV2 and TRBJ1-4; no reliable D call. In germline, CDR1 is SNHLY, CDR2 FYNNEI. Trimming shortened V by 6 bases and J by 8 bases, and 4 bases separated the two germline ends. This CDR3 contains 10 residues.

This chain's CDR3 is CASSQGFGTNDTQYF. The CDR3 region has the DNA TGTGCCAGCAGCCAAGGGTTCGGGACTAACGATACGCAGTATTTT. The genes are TRBV3-1 and TRBJ2-3; 7 positions agree with TRBD2. With V trimmed by 1 base and J by 6 bases, 7 bases remained unmatched. Germline V gives CDR1 LGHDT, CDR2 YNNKEL (reference sequence). There are 15 residues in the CDR3.

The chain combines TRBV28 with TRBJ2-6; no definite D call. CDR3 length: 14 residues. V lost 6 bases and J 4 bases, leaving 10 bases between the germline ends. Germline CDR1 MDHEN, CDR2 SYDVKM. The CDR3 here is CASRILAGANVLTF. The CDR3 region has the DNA TGTGCCAGCAGAATTCTCGCCGGGGCCAACGTCCTGACTTTC.

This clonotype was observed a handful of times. CDR3 region: CASSLRTDYEQYF. The DNA of the CDR3 is TGTGCCAGCAGCTTAAGAACAGACTACGAGCAGTACTTC. This chain joins TRBV13 and TRBJ2-7; D is undetermined. V was clipped by 2 bases and J by 3 bases, with 8 bases between them. The CDR3 contains 13 residues. Germline values: CDR1 PRHDT, CDR2 FYEKMQ (reference sequence). Full variable domain (rest looked up from reference TRBV13 and TRBJ2-7): AAGVIQSPRHLIKEKRETATLKCYPIPRHDTVYWYQQGPGQDPQFLISFYEKMQSDKGSIPDRFSAQQFSDYHSELNMSSLELGDSALYFCASSLRTDYEQYFGPGTRLTVT.

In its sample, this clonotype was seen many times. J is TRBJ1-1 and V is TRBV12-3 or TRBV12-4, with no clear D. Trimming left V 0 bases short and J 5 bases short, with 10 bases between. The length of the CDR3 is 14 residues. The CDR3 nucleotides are TGTGCCAGCAGTTTAGCTGAGGGTAGTACTGAAGCTTTCTTT. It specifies CASSLAEGSTEAFF.

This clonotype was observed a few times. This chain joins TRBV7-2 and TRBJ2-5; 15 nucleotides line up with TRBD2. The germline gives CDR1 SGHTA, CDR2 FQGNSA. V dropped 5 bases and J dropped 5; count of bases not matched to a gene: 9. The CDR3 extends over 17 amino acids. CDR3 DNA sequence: TGTGCCAGCAGCCTCCTGGGACTAGCGGGAGGAAGGGAGACCCAGTACTTC. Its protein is CASSLLGLAGGRETQYF.

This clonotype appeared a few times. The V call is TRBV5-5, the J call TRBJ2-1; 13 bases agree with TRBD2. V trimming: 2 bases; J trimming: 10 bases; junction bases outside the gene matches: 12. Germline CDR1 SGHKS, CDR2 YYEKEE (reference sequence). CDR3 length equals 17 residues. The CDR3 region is CASSFPDTLAGGPEQFF. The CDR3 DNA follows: TGTGCCAGCAGCTTCCCGGATACACTAGCGGGAGGGCCAGAGCAGTTCTTC.

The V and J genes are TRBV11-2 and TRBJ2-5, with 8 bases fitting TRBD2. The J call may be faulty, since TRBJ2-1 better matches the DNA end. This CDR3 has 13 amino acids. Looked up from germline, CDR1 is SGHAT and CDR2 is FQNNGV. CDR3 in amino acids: CASSLETSGSQFF. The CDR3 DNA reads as TGTGCCAGCAGCTTAGAAACTAGCGGATCCCAGTTCTTC.

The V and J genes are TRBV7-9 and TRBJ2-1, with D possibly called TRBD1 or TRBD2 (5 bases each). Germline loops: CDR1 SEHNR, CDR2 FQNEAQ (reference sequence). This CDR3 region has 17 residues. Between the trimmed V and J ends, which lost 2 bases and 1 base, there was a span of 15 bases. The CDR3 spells CASSLSRGRESYNEQFF. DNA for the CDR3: TGTGCCAGCAGCTTAAGTAGGGGAAGGGAGTCCTACAATGAGCAGTTCTTC.

CDR3 protein: CASSPRPGTQRQPREQYF. Here the CDR3 DNA reads TGTGCCAGCTCACCACGTCCCGGGACACAACGTCAACCGCGGGAGCAGTACTTC. The J gene is TRBJ2-7, the V gene TRBV18; TRBD1 might be the D (6 bases). The V gene's germline CDR1 is KGHSH and CDR2 LQKENI. The V and J ends lost 1 base and 7 bases respectively, with 26 bases between them. The CDR3 loop spans 18 amino acids.

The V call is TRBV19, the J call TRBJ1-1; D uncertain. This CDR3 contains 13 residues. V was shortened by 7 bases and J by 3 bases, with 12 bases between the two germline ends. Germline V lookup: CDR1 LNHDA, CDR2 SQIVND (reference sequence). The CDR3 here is CASKVGLHTEAFF. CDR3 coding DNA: TGTGCCAGTAAGGTAGGATTGCACACTGAAGCTTTCTTT.

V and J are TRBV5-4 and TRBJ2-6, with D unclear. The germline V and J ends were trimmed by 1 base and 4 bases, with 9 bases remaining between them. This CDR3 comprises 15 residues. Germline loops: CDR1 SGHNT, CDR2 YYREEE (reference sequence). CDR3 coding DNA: TGTGCCAGCAGCTTGTTTTCCTCGGGGGCCAACGTCCTGACTTTC. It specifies CASSLFSSGANVLTF.

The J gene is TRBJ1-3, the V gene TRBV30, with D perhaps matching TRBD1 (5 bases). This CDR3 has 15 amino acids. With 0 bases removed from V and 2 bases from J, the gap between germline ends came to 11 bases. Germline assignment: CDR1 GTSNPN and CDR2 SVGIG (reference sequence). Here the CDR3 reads CAWSVRGYAGNTIYF. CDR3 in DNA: TGTGCCTGGAGTGTACGGGGGTACGCTGGAAACACCATATATTTT.

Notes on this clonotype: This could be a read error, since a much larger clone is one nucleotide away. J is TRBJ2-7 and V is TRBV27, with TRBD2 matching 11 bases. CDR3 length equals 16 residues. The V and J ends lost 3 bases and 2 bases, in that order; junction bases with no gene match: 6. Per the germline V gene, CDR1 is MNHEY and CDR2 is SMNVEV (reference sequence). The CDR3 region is CASSFSLAGGPYEQYF. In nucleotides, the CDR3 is TGTGCCAGCAGTTTCTCCCTAGCGGGAGGCCCCTACGAGCAGTACTTC.

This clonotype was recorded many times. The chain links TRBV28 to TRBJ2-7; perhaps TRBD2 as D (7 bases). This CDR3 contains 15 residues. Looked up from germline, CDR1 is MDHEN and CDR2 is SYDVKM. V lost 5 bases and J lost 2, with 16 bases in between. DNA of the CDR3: TGTGCCAGCAGTGGGGGGGGCCTCAGCCCCTACGAGCAGTACTTC. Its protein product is CASSGGGLSPYEQYF. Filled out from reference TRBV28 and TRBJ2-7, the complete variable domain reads DVKVTQSSRYLVKRTGEKVFLECVQDMDHENMFWYRQDPGLGLRLIYFSYDVKMKEKGDIPEGYSVSREKKERFSLILESASTNQTSMYLCASSGGGLSPYEQYFGPGTRLTVT.

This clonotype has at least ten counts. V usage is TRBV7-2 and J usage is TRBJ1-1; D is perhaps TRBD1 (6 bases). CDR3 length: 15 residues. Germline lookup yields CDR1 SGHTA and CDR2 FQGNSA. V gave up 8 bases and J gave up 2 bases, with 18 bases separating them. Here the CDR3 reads CASRRGAGSNTEAFF. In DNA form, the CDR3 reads TGTGCCAGCCGCCGGGGGGCAGGCTCAAACACTGAAGCTTTCTTT.

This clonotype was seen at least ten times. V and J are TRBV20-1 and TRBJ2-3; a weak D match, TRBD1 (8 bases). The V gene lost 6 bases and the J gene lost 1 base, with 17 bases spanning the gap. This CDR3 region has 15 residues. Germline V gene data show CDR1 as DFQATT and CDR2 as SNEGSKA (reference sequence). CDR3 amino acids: CSADGQGGGTDTQYF. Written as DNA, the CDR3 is TGCAGTGCCGACGGACAGGGAGGGGGCACAGATACGCAGTATTTT.

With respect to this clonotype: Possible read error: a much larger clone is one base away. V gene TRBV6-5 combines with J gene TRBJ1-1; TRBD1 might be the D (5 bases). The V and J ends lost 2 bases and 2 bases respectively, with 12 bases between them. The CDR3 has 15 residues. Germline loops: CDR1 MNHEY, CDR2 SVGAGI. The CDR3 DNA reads TGTGCCAGCAGTTACCCACAGGTGGGTAACACTGAAGCTTTCTTT. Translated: CASSYPQVGNTEAFF.

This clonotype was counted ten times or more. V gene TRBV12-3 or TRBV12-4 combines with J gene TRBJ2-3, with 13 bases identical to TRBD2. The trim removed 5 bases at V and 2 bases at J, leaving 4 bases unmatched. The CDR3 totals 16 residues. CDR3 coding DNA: TGTGCCAGCAGTCGGGGGACTAGCGGGAACACAGATACGCAGTATTTT. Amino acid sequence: CASSRGTSGNTDTQYF.

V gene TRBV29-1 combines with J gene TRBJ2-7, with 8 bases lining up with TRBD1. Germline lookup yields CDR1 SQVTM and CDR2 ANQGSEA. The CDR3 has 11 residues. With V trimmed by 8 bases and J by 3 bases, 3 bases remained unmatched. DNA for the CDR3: TGCAGCCCCGGGACAGGCTACGAGCAGTACTTC. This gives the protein CSPGTGYEQYF.

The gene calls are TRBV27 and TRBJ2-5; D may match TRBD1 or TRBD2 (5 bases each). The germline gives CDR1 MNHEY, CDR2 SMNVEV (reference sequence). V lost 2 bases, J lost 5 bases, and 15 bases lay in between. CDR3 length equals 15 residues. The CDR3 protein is CASSLGGLPLETQYF. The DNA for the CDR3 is TGTGCCAGCAGTTTAGGGGGTCTTCCGCTGGAGACCCAGTACTTC.

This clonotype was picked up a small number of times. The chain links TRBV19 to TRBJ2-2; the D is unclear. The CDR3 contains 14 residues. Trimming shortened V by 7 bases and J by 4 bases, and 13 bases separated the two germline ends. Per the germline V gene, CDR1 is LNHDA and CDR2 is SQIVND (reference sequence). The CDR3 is CASKGRRVTGELFF. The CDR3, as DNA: TGTGCCAGTAAGGGTCGCCGTGTCACCGGGGAGCTGTTTTTT.